These 14 T cell receptor beta chains were all obtained from the same sample, sequenced in a study of T cell repertoires in cytomegalovirus infection. In TCRdb, the reads were re-called with MiXCR into one record per CDR3 protein. Seen here are 450,000 to 550,000 distinct CDR3 sequences, 15% to 20% observed once, and the top ten hold about 24%. Sequencing input: CD8+ T cells from PBMCs. The receptor source for this set is a human donor in good health (CMV status not recorded). Some clones in this sample may be carry-over from other donors' samples.

Notes on this clonotype: The junction differs from germline at one of its ends, possibly a read error. The genes are TRBV28 and TRBJ2-1; D call uncertain. The CDR3 consists of 14 residues. Germline CDR1 MDHEN, CDR2 SYDVKM. The CDR3 spells CASSPGLEWGEPFF. As DNA, the CDR3 is TGTGCCAGCAGTCCGGGCCTCGAATGGGGTGAGCCGTTCTTC.

This clonotype came up many times. The chain links TRBV11-2 to TRBJ1-1; no clear D gene. The germline V gene encodes CDR1 SGHAT and CDR2 FQNNGV. Between the trimmed V and J ends, which lost 4 bases and 3 bases, there was a span of 15 bases. The CDR3 is 15 amino acids. CDR3 DNA: TGTGCCAGCAGCTCTTACGGCGCGAGCTACACTGAAGCTTTCTTT. It is translated as CASSSYGASYTEAFF.

This clonotype turned up a few times. The gene calls are TRBV7-6 and TRBJ2-7; tentatively, D is TRBD2 (5 bases). Germline V lookup: CDR1 SGHVS, CDR2 FNYEAQ. Trimming left V 4 bases short and J 5 bases short, with 15 bases between. This CDR3 has 14 amino acids. The CDR3 is CASSSGGSRHEQYF. DNA of the CDR3: TGTGCCAGCAGCTCGGGTGGGAGCCGACACGAGCAGTACTTC.

The genes are TRBV20-1 and TRBJ2-1; no definite D call. CDR3 length: 14 amino acids. Germline V CDR1 and CDR2: DFQATT, SNEGSKA (reference sequence). The V end was cut by 5 bases, the J end by 0 bases, with 11 bases between. The CDR3 spells CSARLWSSYNEQFF. The CDR3, as DNA: TGCAGTGCTCGGTTGTGGAGCTCCTACAATGAGCAGTTCTTC.

This clonotype was picked up many times. The CDR3 protein is CASTQGASGNTIYF. The CDR3 nucleotides read TGCGCCAGCACACAGGGTGCCTCTGGAAACACCATATATTTT. This rearrangement joins TRBV10-2 to TRBJ1-3; weak D call: TRBD1 (6 bases). Germline-derived CDR1 and CDR2 are WSHSY and SAAADI. Trimming removed 7 bases at V and 0 bases at J, with 10 bases between. The CDR3 sequence is 14 residues long.

In its sample, this clonotype was seen a few times. This chain links TRBV7-9 with TRBJ1-6; possible D gene TRBD1, 5 bases. V dropped 3 bases and J dropped 0 bases, with 9 bases sitting between them. Germline lookup yields CDR1 SEHNR and CDR2 FQNEAQ (reference sequence). This CDR3 has 16 residues. CDR3 sequence: CASSFRGNSYNSPLHF. DNA of the CDR3: TGTGCCAGCAGCTTTAGGGGAAACTCCTATAATTCACCCCTCCACTTT.

This clonotype occurred many times. The chain recombines TRBV7-9 with TRBJ2-7; the D gene could be TRBD1 or TRBD2 (6 bases each). V gave up 1 base and J gave up 2 bases, with 18 bases separating them. The CDR3 totals 17 residues. Germline V CDR1 and CDR2: SEHNR, FQNEAQ (reference sequence). The CDR3 bases are TGTGCCAGCAGCTTAGGGTTCGGGAGACAGGCGGCCTACGAGCAGTACTTC. This sequence encodes CASSLGFGRQAAYEQYF.

The table lists this clonotype with a few counts. Here the CDR3 reads CASSAREFTDTQYF. The DNA of the CDR3 is TGTGCCAGCAGCGCGAGGGAGTTCACAGATACGCAGTATTTT. V gene TRBV5-6 combines with J gene TRBJ2-3, with D perhaps matching TRBD2 (5 bases). The V and J ends lost 4 bases and 2 bases respectively, with 11 bases between them. Germline V gives CDR1 SGHDT, CDR2 YYEEEE. CDR3 length: 14 residues.

The genes are TRBV20-1 and TRBJ2-3; D possibly corresponds to TRBD1 (5 bases). This CDR3 comprises 17 residues. CDR1 and CDR2 from the germline V gene are DFQATT and SNEGSKA (reference sequence). V lost 4 bases to trimming and J lost 4 bases, with 24 bases between them. The CDR3 DNA reads TGCAGTGCTACTACAGGAGAAGAGGTCGGGTCGCCAGATACGCAGTATTTT. Residues: CSATTGEEVGSPDTQYF.

This clonotype was recorded at least ten times. V usage is TRBV7-9 and J usage is TRBJ1-1; 7 bases line up with TRBD1. This CDR3 spans 17 amino acids. CDR1 and CDR2 from the germline V gene are SEHNR and FQNEAQ (reference sequence). Losses at the gene ends were 5 bases for V and 4 bases for J; bases not matched to a gene: 16. Written as DNA, the CDR3 is TGTGCCAGCAGCCCCCAATCCCCCTGGGAGGGGGCCACTGAAGCTTTCTTT. As protein: CASSPQSPWEGATEAFF.

This sequence joins TRBV18 and TRBJ2-1; D tentatively fits TRBD1 or TRBD2 (6 bases each). The CDR3 is 17 amino acids. Between the trimmed V and J ends, which lost 2 bases and 8 bases, there was a span of 22 bases. In germline, CDR1 is KGHSH, CDR2 LQKENI. Written as DNA, the CDR3 is TGTGCCAGCTCACCAACGGGGCCTTACCAGAGGGGGGATGAGCAGTTCTTC. Translating gives CASSPTGPYQRGDEQFF.

The V and J genes are TRBV4-2 and TRBJ2-7; TRBD2 aligns across 9 bases. Unmatched junction bases numbered 7, after V lost 0 bases and J lost 4 bases. Looked up from germline, CDR1 is LGHNA and CDR2 is YNFKEQ. This CDR3 is 16 amino acids long. The CDR3 reads CASSQEVSGRRYEQYF. Written as DNA, the CDR3 is TGTGCCAGCAGCCAAGAAGTAAGCGGGAGGAGATACGAGCAGTACTTC.

This clonotype was seen more than once but under ten times. V is TRBV9 and J is TRBJ2-1; D might be TRBD1 (6 bases). The CDR3 totals 16 residues. The ends were cut back, 3 bases at V and 4 bases at J, with 17 bases in the middle. Germline V CDR1 and CDR2: SGDLS, YYNGEE. The CDR3 region is CASSGGGQGKYNEQFF. DNA for the CDR3: TGTGCCAGCAGCGGTGGAGGTCAGGGGAAATACAATGAGCAGTTCTTC.

This clonotype has a handful of counts. The chain employs TRBV4-2 and TRBJ2-3; no clear D. The V gene lost 8 bases and the J gene lost 3 bases, with 24 bases spanning the gap. This CDR3 comprises 17 residues. Germline V gene data show CDR1 as LGHNA and CDR2 as YNFKEQ. The CDR3 DNA follows: TGTGCCAGCCGAATAGGATTAGGTCATTCAGCGACAGATACGCAGTATTTT. Translation: CASRIGLGHSATDTQYF.